The 20 T cell receptor beta chains in this list originate from one sample, sequenced in a study of T-cell reconstitution after alpha-beta-depleted transplantation in children. Preparation of the TCRbeta library used unique molecular identifiers. TCRdb re-analysed the PCR reads in MiXCR, keeping a single row per CDR3 protein. The data hold about 900,000 distinct CDR3 sequences, with roughly 29% observed a single time. Sequenced here: PBMCs, mostly from graft donor cells, sampled 360 days after TCRalphabeta/CD19-depleted stem cell transplant. These receptors originate from a boy under two years old who had a stem cell transplant for SCID, so the T cells may come from the graft donor.

This chain connects TRBV4-1 to TRBJ2-3, with TRBD2 matching 9 bases. Per germline, CDR1 MGHRA and CDR2 YSYEKL. J gave up 0 bases and V 3 bases, and 10 bases lay outside the gene matches. The CDR3 has 18 amino acids. The DNA for the CDR3 is TGCGCCAGCAGCCATTACACCCTAGCGGGGTATAGCACAGATACGCAGTATTTT. Translating it yields CASSHYTLAGYSTDTQYF.

The rearrangement uses TRBV7-9 and TRBJ2-1; D unclear. The CDR3 is 16 residues long. Germline V gene lookup returns CDR1 SEHNR and CDR2 FQNEAQ (reference sequence). V dropped 5 bases and J dropped 0 bases, with 14 bases sitting between them. The CDR3 spells CASSAAAWSSYNEQFF. The CDR3, as DNA: TGTGCCAGCAGCGCCGCAGCGTGGAGCTCCTACAATGAGCAGTTCTTC.

This clonotype has only a few counts. The chain is built from TRBV29-1 and TRBJ2-1; TRBD1 agrees at 8 bases. This CDR3 comprises 14 residues. Per the germline V gene, CDR1 is SQVTM and CDR2 is ANQGSEA. V was clipped by 3 bases and J by 5 bases; unmatched bases: 6. CDR3 DNA: TGCAGCGTTGACCTGGACAGGGTACACAATGAGCAGTTCTTC. Translating gives CSVDLDRVHNEQFF.

This clonotype has a handful of counts. DNA for the CDR3: TGCGCCAGCAGCCAAGATGACAGGGAGCGCTACGAGCAGTACTTC. Translated: CASSQDDRERYEQYF. This chain joins TRBV4-3 and TRBJ2-7; 7 bases agree with TRBD1. Germline V gene data show CDR1 as LGHNA and CDR2 as YSLEER. With 0 bases clipped from V and 3 bases from J, the junction kept 5 bases outside the gene matches. The CDR3 consists of 15 residues.

The V gene is TRBV6-5, the J gene TRBJ1-4, with D tentatively TRBD1 (6 bases). The V gene's germline CDR1 is MNHEY and CDR2 SVGAGI. The CDR3 has 16 amino acids. Between the trimmed V and J ends, which lost 0 bases and 7 bases, there was a span of 15 bases. This chain's CDR3 is CASSYSIQGSGEKLFF. As DNA, the CDR3 is TGTGCCAGCAGTTACTCGATCCAGGGGTCAGGTGAAAAACTGTTTTTT.

The rearrangement joins TRBV12-3 or TRBV12-4 to TRBJ2-7, with a tentative D call TRBD1 (5 bases). The CDR3 consists of 15 residues. The V end lost 1 base, the J end lost 4 bases, and 14 bases lay between the germline ends. The CDR3 here is CASSLEGVRVYEQYF. The CDR3 DNA follows: TGTGCCAGCAGTTTAGAAGGGGTCAGGGTGTACGAGCAGTACTTC.

V gene TRBV5-5 combines with J gene TRBJ1-1; no reliable D call. The CDR3 runs to 17 residues. Germline V lookup: CDR1 SGHKS, CDR2 YYEKEE (reference sequence). V gave up 0 bases and J gave up 0 bases, with 15 bases separating them. CDR3 sequence reads: CASSLVSRPVMNTEAFF. CDR3 in DNA: TGTGCCAGCAGCTTGGTCTCTCGTCCAGTAATGAACACTGAAGCTTTCTTT.

The gene calls are TRBV25-1 and TRBJ2-1; 8 nucleotides agree with TRBD2. The CDR3 totals 17 residues. V was clipped by 4 bases and J by 4 bases; unmatched bases: 12. The V gene's germline CDR1 is MGHDK and CDR2 SYGVNS. DNA for the CDR3: TGTGCCAGCAGTGGGCCGGGACTAGTTTTCGCATACAATGAGCAGTTCTTC. Protein sequence: CASSGPGLVFAYNEQFF.

The chain is built from TRBV29-1 and TRBJ2-7; possibly TRBD1 for D (7 bases). CDR1 SQVTM and CDR2 ANQGSEA come from the germline V gene. The CDR3 runs to 14 residues. The V and J ends lost 6 bases and 0 bases respectively, with 15 bases between them. Here the CDR3 DNA reads TGCAGCGTGGGCAGGGGGGCTAGCTCCTACGAGCAGTACTTC. Translation gives CSVGRGASSYEQYF.

Only a few counts were recorded for this clonotype. The chain combines TRBV28 with TRBJ1-3; D not certain. Looked up from germline, CDR1 is MDHEN and CDR2 is SYDVKM. V lost 3 bases to trimming and J lost 16 bases, with 19 bases between them. This CDR3 has 13 residues. The CDR3 region has the DNA TGTGCCAGCAGTTTTTCGGCCGCAGCACCGGGGTATTTT. Amino acids: CASSFSAAAPGYF.

The CDR3 nucleotides are TGCAGCGTTCTCCGGGGGCCTTCCTACGAGCAGTACTTC. This encodes CSVLRGPSYEQYF. The chain uses TRBV29-1 and TRBJ2-7; tentatively, D is TRBD1 or TRBD2 (6 bases each). Trimming removed 5 bases at V and 1 base at J, with 12 bases between. This CDR3 region has 13 residues. The germline V gene encodes CDR1 SQVTM and CDR2 ANQGSEA.

This chain connects TRBV6-5 to TRBJ1-1; TRBD1 agrees at 8 bases. The trim removed 6 bases at V and 3 bases at J, leaving 9 bases unmatched. The germline CDR1 and CDR2 sequences are MNHEY and SVGAGI. The CDR3 spans 15 residues. The CDR3 DNA sequence: TGTGCCAGCAGGACCAACAGGGGGTTGGACACTGAAGCTTTCTTT. Translating it yields CASRTNRGLDTEAFF.

This clonotype was found a few times. This chain joins TRBV6-5 and TRBJ2-2; D gene unclear. V shed 0 bases and J shed 5 bases, with 16 bases lying between them. The CDR3 is 17 residues long. CDR1 and CDR2 (germline): MNHEY, SVGAGI. CDR3 sequence (DNA): TGTGCCAGCAGTTACTCGAATACGTGGATAGGGACCGGGGAGCTGTTTTTT. Encoded protein: CASSYSNTWIGTGELFF.

This chain joins TRBV5-5 and TRBJ2-5; the match to TRBD1 covers 11 bases. V gave up 4 bases and J gave up 4 bases; unmatched junction bases: 9. Germline V lookup: CDR1 SGHKS, CDR2 YYEKEE (reference sequence). The CDR3 contains 16 residues. The CDR3: CASSLNLGQGGETQYF. The CDR3 DNA is TGTGCCAGCAGCCTAAACCTGGGACAGGGGGGAGAGACCCAGTACTTC.

The chain combines TRBV12-3 or TRBV12-4 with TRBJ2-7; 7 bases are a match to TRBD1. After removal of 3 bases from V and 0 bases from J, the junction contained 11 bases not matched to a gene. The CDR3 loop spans 17 amino acids. The CDR3 sequence is CASSLPPRPGGSYEQYF. The CDR3 bases are TGTGCCAGCAGTTTGCCCCCCCGCCCAGGGGGCTCCTACGAGCAGTACTTC.

This chain joins TRBV7-2 and TRBJ2-3; D might be TRBD1 or TRBD2, each matching 6 bases. The V and J ends lost 5 bases and 6 bases respectively, with 15 bases between them. Germline CDR1 reads SGHTA; CDR2 reads FQGNSA. This CDR3 is 14 amino acids long. As DNA, the CDR3 is TGTGCCAGCAGCCTCCGACTAGGGGGGGATACGCAGTATTTT. Its translation: CASSLRLGGDTQYF.

This chain uses TRBV5-1 with TRBJ2-5; no clear D gene. Germline V CDR1 and CDR2: SGHRS, YFSETQ. The CDR3 consists of 13 residues. V gave up 7 bases and J gave up 5 bases, with 15 bases separating them. The CDR3 region has the DNA TGCGCCAGCCAGACCGGAGACCTGGAGACCCAGTACTTC. Translated: CASQTGDLETQYF.

This clonotype was picked up a small number of times. The rearrangement links TRBV12-3 or TRBV12-4 to TRBJ2-2; 8 nucleotides align to TRBD1. This CDR3 region has 15 residues. The V segment lost 5 bases and the J segment 3 bases; nucleotides outside the gene matches: 5. CDR3 sequence reads: CASSDWTGYTGELFF. For the CDR3, the DNA is TGTGCCAGCAGTGACTGGACAGGGTACACCGGGGAGCTGTTTTTT.

This clonotype has a handful of counts. The chain combines TRBV6-2 or TRBV6-3 with TRBJ2-3, with D tentatively TRBD2 (6 bases). Trimming took off 7 bases at V and 1 base at J, with 18 bases between the two ends. There are 16 residues in the CDR3. Germline-derived CDR1 and CDR2 are MNHEY and SVGEGT. The CDR3 nucleotides are TGTGCCAGCACCCCGGGACTTCGCGACGGCACAGATACGCAGTATTTT. Its protein product is CASTPGLRDGTDTQYF.

This sequence joins TRBV20-1 and TRBJ2-5, with D perhaps TRBD1 or TRBD2 (5 bases each). The V end was cut by 3 bases, the J end by 3 bases, with 17 bases between. Per germline, CDR1 DFQATT and CDR2 SNEGSKA (reference sequence). The CDR3 sequence is 15 residues long. As DNA, the CDR3 is TGCAGTGCTAGGGGGACCCTATACCAAAAAGAGACCCAGTACTTC. The encoded protein is CSARGTLYQKETQYF.